The next 13 T cell receptor beta chains were all read from a single sample in a study of blood T cells in healthy people across ages. A second PCR of about 7 to 12 cycles used a sample-barcoded 5' primer and a J-beta primer mix. TCRdb reprocessed the 5' RACE reads via MiXCR and lists one record per CDR3 protein. The data hold about 1.4 million distinct CDR3 sequences, with 45% to 70% observed a single time. The sequencing input was blood. The receptors were gathered from a man younger than 30 in good health.

The chain combines TRBV3-1 with TRBJ2-1, with D possibly matching TRBD1 (5 bases). Per germline, CDR1 LGHDT and CDR2 YNNKEL (reference sequence). The CDR3 has 12 amino acids. The V gene lost 2 bases and the J gene lost 7 bases, with 6 bases spanning the gap. For the CDR3, the DNA is TGTGCCAGCAGCCAACGGACAAATGAGCAGTTCTTC. The encoded protein is CASSQRTNEQFF.

The chain couples TRBV20-1 to TRBJ1-2; 8 nucleotides match TRBD1. This CDR3 comprises 15 residues. Germline V gene sequence: CDR1 DFQATT, CDR2 SNEGSKA (reference sequence). J lost 2 bases, V lost 6 bases, and 11 bases had no gene match. CDR3 DNA sequence: TGCAGTGCCAGGAGCGCCAGGGGGCAAAACTATGGCTACACCTTC. This sequence encodes CSARSARGQNYGYTF.

The chain recombines TRBV20-1 with TRBJ2-1; maybe TRBD2 (5 bases). The germline gives CDR1 DFQATT, CDR2 SNEGSKA (reference sequence). The CDR3 runs to 15 residues. V lost 4 bases to trimming and J lost 4 bases, with 17 bases between them. The CDR3 region is CSAKGVGSRYNEQFF. The CDR3 DNA reads as TGCAGTGCTAAGGGAGTAGGGAGCCGATACAATGAGCAGTTCTTC.

The J gene is TRBJ2-1, the V gene TRBV12-3 or TRBV12-4, with 13 bases lining up with TRBD2. The length of the CDR3 is 16 residues. V lost 5 bases, J lost 9 bases, and 10 bases stayed unmatched. In nucleotides, the CDR3 is TGTGCCAGCAGTACTACTAGCGGGAGGGCCAGGAGTGAGCAGTTCTTC. This gives the protein CASSTTSGRARSEQFF.

This rearrangement joins TRBV7-9 to TRBJ2-3, with TRBD1 as a possible D gene (6 bases). This CDR3 comprises 17 residues. Germline V lookup: CDR1 SEHNR, CDR2 FQNEAQ (reference sequence). Trimming shortened V by 7 bases and J by 2 bases, and 22 bases separated the two germline ends. CDR3 loop: CASTHFLSGVDTDTQYF. The CDR3, as DNA: TGTGCCAGCACCCATTTCTTGTCAGGGGTCGACACAGATACGCAGTATTTT.

This clonotype was seen more than once but under ten times. This chain connects TRBV20-1 to TRBJ2-7; 12 bases map to TRBD2. Germline CDR1 and CDR2: DFQATT and SNEGSKA (reference sequence). The J segment lost 3 bases and the V segment lost 2 bases, leaving 2 bases of the junction unmatched. This CDR3 has 14 amino acids. CDR3 coding DNA: TGCAGTGCTAGATCTAGCGGGGGGGGCTACGAGCAGTACTTC. Translating it yields CSARSSGGGYEQYF.

The rearrangement uses TRBV6-1 and TRBJ1-5; TRBD1 matches at 11 bases. Germline V gene data show CDR1 as MNHNS and CDR2 as SASEGT. Losses at the gene ends were 6 bases for V and 0 bases for J; bases not matched to a gene: 10. The CDR3 loop spans 18 amino acids. The CDR3 bases are TGTGCCAGCAGGAAGACGGGACAGGGGGGGTATAGCAATCAGCCCCAGCATTTT. Translation gives CASRKTGQGGYSNQPQHF.

The V call is TRBV5-4, the J call TRBJ2-1; tentatively, D is TRBD1 (5 bases). Looked up from germline, CDR1 is SGHNT and CDR2 is YYREEE (reference sequence). V dropped 7 bases and J dropped 5 bases, with 13 bases sitting between them. The CDR3 runs 13 residues. The CDR3 coding sequence is TGTGCCAGCCGGACACGGTGGGACAATGAGCAGTTCTTC. Its translation is CASRTRWDNEQFF.

This clonotype was found a few times. The V and J genes are TRBV28 and TRBJ2-1; 11 bases map to TRBD2. The germline CDR1 and CDR2 sequences are MDHEN and SYDVKM. V lost 4 bases, J lost 7 bases, and 6 bases stayed unmatched. The CDR3 loop spans 15 amino acids. The CDR3 nucleotides are TGTGCCAGCAGTTCCCCGGGACTAGCGGCTAATGAGCAGTTCTTC. Residues: CASSSPGLAANEQFF.

This chain connects TRBV5-1 to TRBJ2-7; the match to TRBD1 covers 9 bases. The CDR3 covers 14 residues. Looked up from germline, CDR1 is SGHRS and CDR2 is YFSETQ. V shed 5 bases and J 5 bases; nucleotides not matched to a gene: 8. The chain's CDR3 is CASSPGTGYHEQYF. The CDR3 bases are TGCGCCAGCAGTCCCGGGACAGGGTACCACGAGCAGTACTTC.

The chain recombines TRBV15 with TRBJ1-1, with 7 bases aligning to TRBD1. The V and J ends lost 0 bases and 3 bases, in that order; junction bases with no gene match: 4. Per the germline V gene, CDR1 is LNHNV and CDR2 is YYDKDF (reference sequence). This CDR3 region has 15 residues. Written as DNA, the CDR3 is TGTGCCACCAGCAGAGATTGGCAGGGGGACACTGAAGCTTTCTTT. Translating it yields CATSRDWQGDTEAFF.

In its sample, this clonotype was seen a few times. This chain uses TRBV20-1 with TRBJ2-6, with D maybe TRBD1 (5 bases). The germline V and J ends were trimmed by 6 bases and 4 bases, with 13 bases remaining between them. Germline V gene sequence: CDR1 DFQATT, CDR2 SNEGSKA (reference sequence). The CDR3 is made up of 14 amino acids. The CDR3 DNA sequence: TGCAGTGCCTCGACAGTCTTCGGGGCCAACGTCCTGACTTTC. It specifies CSASTVFGANVLTF.

The rearrangement links TRBV6-2 or TRBV6-3 to TRBJ2-7; 11 nucleotides agree with TRBD2. The CDR3 length is 13 residues. Germline-derived CDR1 and CDR2 are MNHEY and SVGEGT. J gave up 7 bases and V 7 bases, and 6 bases lay outside the gene matches. The CDR3 is CASIVAGGEEQYF. The CDR3 DNA is TGTGCCAGCATCGTAGCGGGAGGGGAAGAGCAGTACTTC.